This T cell receptor (beta chain) was obtained from a study of OX40 agonist ivuxolimab in advanced cancers. As for the study in general: Past anti-PD-1, anti-PD-L1 or anti-CTLA-4 therapy was accepted, and 40% had received some. Findings and limits, study-wide: Which antigen the expanded peripheral T cells recognized is unknown.

Points on this clone: Its antigen is as yet unknown.

The CDR3 spans 15 residues. The germline V gene encodes CDR1 MDHEN and CDR2 SYDVKM. Trimming stripped 5 bases from V and 5 bases from J, with 15 bases between. Produced via immunoSEQ multiplex PCR; TCRdb's table is partial and in-frame only. The sample holds about 80,000 clones, more than 75% seen once. The chain uses TRBV28 and TRBJ2-2, with D tentatively TRBD2 (6 bases). This sequence was found in an adult with an advanced solid tumor such as melanoma, head and neck, liver or kidney cancer. The sequences come from CD4+ or CD8+ T cells sorted from blood, collected in a trial of the OX40 agonist ivuxolimab. The CDR3 DNA reads as TGTGCCAGCAGTCGAACTAGCATTCTAACCGGGGAGCTGTTTTTT. It translates to CASSRTSILTGELFF.